These 24 T cell receptor beta chains share one sample of origin, sequenced in a study of blood T cell repertoires in COVID-19 (dated by TCRdb to about 2020). Libraries came from the immunoSEQ multiplex PCR assay. Here the immuneACCESS table is served through TCRdb, limited to in-frame sequences with V and J called. Missing clones are a known gap in these copies; in checked studies unresolved V genes cover under half, and the rest lacks a known reason. Here the sample has 270,000 or so clones; approximately 89% occur a single time. The ten top clones hold about 3% of the sample. The sequencing input was PBMCs or T cells enriched from blood (not recorded which). The origin of the receptors is a man aged 40-55 years who had been exposed to COVID-19.

The rearrangement joins TRBV7-6 to TRBJ2-1; weak D call: TRBD2 (6 bases). Trimming removed 2 bases at V and 7 bases at J, with 12 bases between. This CDR3 region has 14 residues. Germline CDR1 and CDR2: SGHVS and FNYEAQ. CDR3 region: CASSLRDSPNEQFF. For the CDR3, the DNA is TGTGCCAGCAGCTTAAGGGACTCCCCAAATGAGCAGTTCTTC.

Points on this clone: At the DNA level, this CDR3 is encoded by other sequences in the same sample as well. The chain has TRBV28 and TRBJ2-7, with D perhaps matching TRBD1 (5 bases). This CDR3 is 13 amino acids long. Per germline, CDR1 MDHEN and CDR2 SYDVKM. V gave up 6 bases and J gave up 1 base, with 10 bases separating them. This chain's CDR3 is CASREQGSYEQYF. Written as DNA, the CDR3 is TGTGCCAGCAGGGAGCAGGGATCCTACGAGCAGTACTTC.

The chain is built from TRBV4-2 and TRBJ1-5; D is unclear. The V gene's germline CDR1 is LGHNA and CDR2 YNFKEQ. The CDR3 extends over 13 amino acids. The V and J ends lost 0 bases and 11 bases respectively, with 11 bases between them. The CDR3 here is CASSQDLKESQHF. For the CDR3, the DNA is TGTGCCAGCAGCCAAGATCTCAAGGAGTCCCAGCATTTT.

The rearrangement joins TRBV24-1 to TRBJ1-5; unclear D gene. CDR1 KGHDR and CDR2 SFDVKD come from the germline V gene. V was trimmed by 3 bases and J by 0 bases, leaving 5 bases between them. The CDR3 loop spans 14 amino acids. CDR3 nucleotide sequence: TGTGCCACCAGTGATACTAATAGCAATCAGCCCCAGCATTTT. It is translated as CATSDTNSNQPQHF.

This clone was recorded once. The rearrangement joins TRBV27 to TRBJ2-1; 14 bases fit TRBD2. Trimming took 5 bases from V and 7 from J; bases not matched to a gene: 7. The CDR3 has 16 residues. The germline gives CDR1 MNHEY, CDR2 SMNVEV (reference sequence). Here the CDR3 reads CASSTLTSGRENEQFF. Written as DNA, the CDR3 is TGTGCCAGCAGTACACTGACTAGCGGGAGGGAGAATGAGCAGTTCTTC.

V gene TRBV28 combines with J gene TRBJ2-3; 9 nucleotides match TRBD1. Germline V gene data show CDR1 as MDHEN and CDR2 as SYDVKM. V lost 3 bases, J lost 0 bases, and 10 bases stayed unmatched. This CDR3 has 18 residues. This chain's CDR3 is CASSFGTGWPTSTDTQYF. The DNA of the CDR3 is TGTGCCAGCAGTTTCGGGACAGGGTGGCCCACTAGCACAGATACGCAGTATTTT.

Worth noting for this clone: The sample carries other DNA sequences with the same CDR3. This chain uses TRBV11-2 with TRBJ2-7; D is uncertain. Germline CDR1 reads SGHAT; CDR2 reads FQNNGV. V was cut by 4 bases and J by 2 bases, with 3 bases left in between. CDR3 length equals 11 residues. The CDR3 region has the DNA TGTGCCAGCAGCTCCACCTACGAGCAGTACTTC. It specifies CASSSTYEQYF.

The rearrangement joins TRBV4-3 to TRBJ2-7; 7 bases agree with TRBD1. The trim removed 3 bases at V and 2 bases at J, leaving 7 bases unmatched. From germline, CDR1 is LGHNA and CDR2 YSLEER. The CDR3 has 15 amino acids. The CDR3 reads CASSQNRDSTYEQYF. The CDR3 DNA reads TGCGCCAGCAGCCAGAATCGGGACAGTACCTACGAGCAGTACTTC.

On this clone: The germline gene is not matched at one end of the junction; a read error may be the cause. The chain carries TRBV4-1 and TRBJ2-4; 8 positions agree with TRBD1. Germline V gene sequence: CDR1 MGHRA, CDR2 YSYEKL. The CDR3 contains 15 residues. CDR3 nucleotides: TGCGCCAGCAGCCAATTGACAGGGGCGGTTACTGATTGTGACTTC. Amino acids: CASSQLTGAVTDCDF.

The rearrangement joins TRBV6-2 or TRBV6-3 to TRBJ1-1, with TRBD1 as a possible D gene (6 bases). CDR1 MNHEY and CDR2 SVGEGT come from the germline V gene. This CDR3 contains 15 residues. Trimming stripped 2 bases from V and 3 bases from J, with 13 bases between. This chain's CDR3 is CASSYRWEGDTEAFF. For the CDR3, the DNA is TGTGCCAGCAGTTACCGTTGGGAGGGGGACACTGAAGCTTTCTTT.

The chain combines TRBV28 with TRBJ1-1, with 7 bases aligning to TRBD1. Unmatched junction bases numbered 12, after V lost 8 bases and J lost 0 bases. Germline-derived CDR1 and CDR2 are MDHEN and SYDVKM. The CDR3 extends over 16 amino acids. The CDR3 DNA sequence: TGTGCCAGCCATTTTACAGGGGCACAAATGAACACTGAAGCTTTCTTT. Its protein is CASHFTGAQMNTEAFF.

V is TRBV7-2 and J is TRBJ2-3; 13 positions agree with TRBD2. CDR1 is SGHTA and CDR2 is FQGNSA in the germline V gene. The CDR3 extends over 18 amino acids. V was clipped by 5 bases and J by 4 bases; unmatched bases: 12. CDR3 sequence: CASSITSGRAFGADTQYF. The DNA of the CDR3 is TGTGCCAGCAGCATAACTAGCGGGAGGGCCTTCGGGGCAGATACGCAGTATTTT. The full variable domain, its missing parts supplied by reference TRBV7-2 and TRBJ2-3, is GAGVSQSPSNKVTEKGKDVELRCDPISGHTALYWYRQSLGQGLEFLIYFQGNSAPDKSGLPSDRFSAERTGGSVSTLTIQRTQQEDSAVYLCASSITSGRAFGADTQYFGPGTRLTVL.

The V call is TRBV4-1, the J call TRBJ2-7; D is perhaps TRBD2 (5 bases). The CDR3 loop spans 14 amino acids. Germline CDR1 and CDR2: MGHRA and YSYEKL. V lost 2 bases and J 3 bases, leaving 11 bases between the germline ends. The chain's CDR3 is CASSQRTGSYEQYF. In DNA form, the CDR3 reads TGCGCCAGCAGCCAACGCACGGGGAGCTACGAGCAGTACTTC.

This clone was picked up one time. In DNA, the CDR3 is TGTGCCAGCAGCCTGGACCGGGACAGGGGCTGGGAGCAGTACTTC. Translation: CASSLDRDRGWEQYF. The chain joins TRBV5-5 to TRBJ2-7, with TRBD1 matching 10 bases. Losses at the gene ends were 4 bases for V and 7 bases for J; bases not matched to a gene: 11. CDR1 is SGHKS, CDR2 YYEKEE, per germline (reference sequence). This CDR3 spans 15 amino acids.

The gene calls are TRBV14 and TRBJ1-2; 8 bases line up with TRBD1. Germline V gene sequence: CDR1 SGHDN, CDR2 FVKESK. Losses at the gene ends were 4 bases for V and 5 bases for J; bases not matched to a gene: 3. The CDR3 is 13 residues long. CDR3 region: CASSPDRVYGYTF. The CDR3 DNA reads as TGTGCCAGCAGCCCGGACAGGGTATATGGCTACACCTTC.

The chain recombines TRBV29-1 with TRBJ1-4; perhaps TRBD1 as D (6 bases). This CDR3 has 13 residues. The germline V and J ends were trimmed by 0 bases and 4 bases, with 6 bases remaining between them. The V gene's germline CDR1 is SQVTM and CDR2 ANQGSEA. CDR3 nucleotides: TGCAGCGTTGAAGAACAGGGTAATGAAAAACTGTTTTTT. The encoded protein is CSVEEQGNEKLFF.

In DNA, the CDR3 is TGTGCCAGCAGCTTGGGACAGGGGGAGGAGACCCAGTACTTC. As protein: CASSLGQGEETQYF. The rearrangement uses TRBV5-5 and TRBJ2-5; 9 bases map to TRBD1. Germline V gene lookup returns CDR1 SGHKS and CDR2 YYEKEE (reference sequence). V lost 0 bases, J lost 5 bases, and 2 bases stayed unmatched. This CDR3 is 14 amino acids long.

This chain uses TRBV16 with TRBJ2-5; possibly TRBD1 for D (5 bases). The germline CDR1 and CDR2 sequences are KGHSY and FQNENV. The CDR3 length is 15 residues. V was pared by 3 bases and J by 5 bases, with 16 bases between. CDR3 DNA: TGTGCCAGCAGCCAGACAGCCCCTTCAACGGAGACCCAGTACTTC. This gives the protein CASSQTAPSTETQYF.

The chain couples TRBV7-9 to TRBJ1-2; D unresolved. The V gene's germline CDR1 is SEHNR and CDR2 FQNEAQ (reference sequence). The length of the CDR3 is 14 residues. The V end lost 1 base, the J end lost 0 bases, and 6 bases lay between the germline ends. The CDR3 protein is CASSLDTTNYGYTF. CDR3 DNA sequence: TGTGCCAGCAGCTTAGACACTACTAACTATGGCTACACCTTC.

The gene calls are TRBV28 and TRBJ2-7; tentatively, D is TRBD1 (5 bases). The V end was cut by 3 bases, the J end by 3 bases, with 12 bases between. The germline V gene encodes CDR1 MDHEN and CDR2 SYDVKM. The CDR3 contains 14 residues. The CDR3 nucleotides are TGTGCCAGCAGTTTTGGGGCAGGATTCTACGAGCAGTACTTC. Encoded protein: CASSFGAGFYEQYF.

The chain carries TRBV19 and TRBJ1-6, with 8 bases identical to TRBD1. The CDR3 has 19 amino acids. Per the germline V gene, CDR1 is LNHDA and CDR2 is SQIVND (reference sequence). Trimming removed 2 bases from V and 7 bases from J; junction bases left unmatched: 16. CDR3 sequence: CASSIYLLGTGTGNSPLHF. The CDR3 DNA reads as TGTGCCAGTAGTATATACCTACTGGGAACTGGGACAGGAAATTCACCCCTCCACTTT.

The chain employs TRBV25-1 and TRBJ2-7; D is uncertain. The CDR3 sequence is 11 residues long. The V gene's germline CDR1 is MGHDK and CDR2 SYGVNS. V lost 3 bases and J lost 3, with 3 bases in between. The CDR3 is CASSDGYEQYF. The DNA for the CDR3 is TGTGCCAGCAGTGACGGCTACGAGCAGTACTTC.

The rearrangement uses TRBV14 and TRBJ1-1, with 8 positions matching TRBD1. Per germline, CDR1 SGHDN and CDR2 FVKESK. With V trimmed by 3 bases and J by 1 base, 4 bases remained unmatched. This CDR3 is built from 15 residues. The CDR3 DNA follows: TGTGCCAGCAGCCATGGACAGGGTAGGAACACTGAAGCTTTCTTT. Residues: CASSHGQGRNTEAFF.

V is TRBV3-1 (or the pseudogene TRBV3-2) and J is TRBJ1-6; 9 positions agree with TRBD1. CDR3 length: 15 amino acids. Trimming took 0 bases from V and 9 from J; bases not matched to a gene: 3. The germline V gene encodes CDR1 LGHDT and CDR2 YNNKEL (reference sequence). For the CDR3, the DNA is TGTGCCAGCAGCCAAGACACAGGGGGCGGTTCACCCCTCCACTTT. This codes for CASSQDTGGGSPLHF.